Following are 22 T cell receptor beta chains from one sample sequenced in a study of tumor-infiltrating lymphocytes in primary liver carcinoma. TCR beta cDNA was prepared out of roughly 0.5 ug total RNA by means of a constant-region primer. TCR beta libraries came from three nested multiplex PCR rounds using slightly modified ARM-PCR. TRBV1-TRBV30 forward primers paired with a C-beta reverse primer were used in the first two PCR rounds, which ran around 10 cycles each. TCRdb reprocessed the multiplex PCR reads with MiXCR, giving one entry per CDR3 protein. This table has roughly 120,000 distinct CDR3 sequences, 55% to 75% appearing once. Extraction of RNA together with DNA used about 17-31 mg of unsorted bulk tissue. Sequencing was performed on liver tumor tissue from sampling region 3. Subset defined: tumor region T3, left-lateral pole. The receptors come from a woman aged 60 to 75 with primary liver carcinoma and hepatitis B virus infection.

This clonotype occurred many times. The V call is TRBV12-3 or TRBV12-4, the J call TRBJ2-3, with D unclear. Trimming left V 3 bases short and J 5 bases short, with 6 bases between. The CDR3 sequence is 12 residues long. The CDR3 DNA is TGTGCCAGCAGTTTTTCCCGAGATACGCAGTATTTT. Translating it yields CASSFSRDTQYF.

This clonotype was counted many times. This chain uses TRBV10-1 with TRBJ2-2; no clear D. Germline-derived CDR1 and CDR2 are WNHNN and SYGVQD (reference sequence). The CDR3 totals 13 residues. The V and J ends lost 2 bases and 8 bases respectively, with 9 bases between them. The CDR3 coding sequence is TGCGCCAGCAGTGAGGTTCTATCGGGGGAGCTGTTTTTT. Amino acids: CASSEVLSGELFF.

The gene calls are TRBV7-3 and TRBJ2-3; D is possibly TRBD2 (5 bases). The CDR3 is 13 residues long. The V gene's germline CDR1 is SGHTA and CDR2 FQGTGA. CDR3 coding DNA: TGTTTCAGCAGCTTAGACTACACAGATACGCAGTATTTT. Its translation is CFSSLDYTDTQYF.

Turning to this clonotype: Relative to the germline gene, one junction end is altered; a read error may explain this. The rearrangement uses TRBV28 and TRBJ2-5, with 8 bases that match TRBD1. Germline V lookup: CDR1 MDHEN, CDR2 SYDVKM. CDR3 length equals 13 residues. CDR3 residues: CASSRTGFETQYF. For the CDR3, the DNA is TGCGCCAGCAGTCGGACAGGGTTCGAGACCCAGTACTTC. Variable domain in full (rest from reference TRBV28 and TRBJ2-5): DVKVTQSSRYLVKRTGEKVFLECVQDMDHENMFWYRQDPGLGLRLIYFSYDVKMKEKGDIPEGYSVSREKKERFSLILESASTNQTSMYLCASSRTGFETQYFGPGTRLLVL.

A remark on this clonotype: At one of its ends the junction is not consistent with the germline gene, which may arise from a read error. The chain combines TRBV11-2 with TRBJ2-5, with D possibly being TRBD1 (7 bases). This CDR3 has 14 amino acids. CDR1 and CDR2 from the germline V gene are SGHAT and FQNNGV. Written as DNA, the CDR3 is TGTGCCAGCACCTCAGGGGGGAAAAAAGAGACCCAGTACTTT. This translates into CASTSGGKKETQYF.

Ten or more counts support this clonotype. This chain joins TRBV5-6 and TRBJ2-3, with TRBD1 matching 7 bases. Germline values: CDR1 SGHDT, CDR2 YYEEEE. The CDR3 is made up of 15 amino acids. V was pared by 7 bases and J by 3 bases, with 11 bases of the junction left unmatched. This CDR3 reads CASSSKGGHTDTQYF. The CDR3, as DNA: TGTGCCAGCTCCTCGAAAGGGGGCCATACAGATACGCAGTATTTT. The full variable domain, completed using reference TRBV5-6 and TRBJ2-3, is DAGVTQSPTHLIKTRGQQVTLRCSPKSGHDTVSWYQQALGQGPQFIFQYYEEEERQRGNFPDRFSGHQFPNYSSELNVNALLLGDSALYLCASSSKGGHTDTQYFGPGTRLTVL.

The chain uses TRBV7-9 and TRBJ1-1; D unclear. Trimming removed 6 bases from V and 6 bases from J, with 14 bases in between. The CDR3 spans 13 residues. Germline CDR1 SEHNR, CDR2 FQNEAQ (reference sequence). CDR3 coding DNA: TGTGCCAGCAGTAAAACTGGGGAGGCTGAAGCTTTCTTT. It codes for CASSKTGEAEAFF. The variable domain in full, with the rest retrieved from reference TRBV7-9 and TRBJ1-1, is DTGVSQNPRHKITKRGQNVTFRCDPISEHNRLYWYRQTLGQGPEFLTYFQNEAQLEKSRLLSDRFSAERPKGSFSTLEIQRTEQGDSAMYLCASSKTGEAEAFFGQGTRLTVV.

On this clonotype: This may arise from a read error, as a much more abundant clone is one base away. The chain carries TRBV29-1 and TRBJ2-1, with D tentatively TRBD1 (5 bases). Germline V CDR1 and CDR2: SQVTM, ANQGSEA. The CDR3 sequence is 12 residues long. The chain's CDR3 is CSVFRANNEQLF. The CDR3 DNA sequence: TGCAGCGTTTTCAGGGCAAACAATGAGCAGCTCTTC.

This clonotype has a handful of counts. The junction does not match germline at one end; this may be a read error. This chain joins TRBV14 and TRBJ2-2; possibly TRBD2 for D (5 bases). The CDR3 is 16 residues long. In germline, CDR1 is SGHDN, CDR2 FVKESK. Written as DNA, the CDR3 is TGTGCCAGCAGCCTAAAACTCACAGCGAACACCGGGGAGCTGCTTTTT. It codes for CASSLKLTANTGELLF. Using reference TRBV14 and TRBJ2-2 for the parts outside the CDR3, the full variable domain is EAGVTQFPSHSVIEKGQTVTLRCDPISGHDNLYWYRRVMGKEIKFLLHFVKESKQDESGMPNNRFLAERTGGTYSTLKVQPAELEDSGVYFCASSLKLTANTGELLFGEGSRLTVL.

Ten or more counts support this clonotype. This chain uses TRBV6-1 with TRBJ1-5, with TRBD1 matching over 9 bases. The CDR3 extends over 16 amino acids. The trim removed 8 bases at V and 2 bases at J, leaving 10 bases unmatched. Germline V CDR1 and CDR2: MNHNS, SASEGT. The CDR3 region has the DNA TGTGCCAGCTGTTTACGGACAGGGGAGGGCAATCAGCCCCAGCATTTT. The encoded protein is CASCLRTGEGNQPQHF.

Concerning this clonotype: A much larger clone is a single base away; this may be a read error. The chain has TRBV7-9 and TRBJ1-1; D might be TRBD1 (6 bases). This CDR3 region has 13 residues. With 8 bases removed from V and 3 bases from J, the gap between germline ends came to 13 bases. CDR1 and CDR2 (germline): SEHNR, FQNEAQ (reference sequence). The CDR3 nucleotides are TGTGCCAGCGCGGACAAGGGGGACACTGAAGCTTTCTTT. It yields the protein CASADKGDTEAFF. The whole variable domain, filled in from reference TRBV7-9 and TRBJ1-1, reads DTGVSQNPRHKITKRGQNVTFRCDPISEHNRLYWYRQTLGQGPEFLTYFQNEAQLEKSRLLSDRFSAERPKGSFSTLEIQRTEQGDSAMYLCASADKGDTEAFFGQGTRLTVV.

With respect to this clonotype: A read error may account for a junction end that differs from germline. This chain joins TRBV6-2 or TRBV6-3 and TRBJ2-2; D may be TRBD2 (6 bases). Per germline, CDR1 MNHEY and CDR2 SVGEGT. CDR3 length: 14 amino acids. The DNA for the CDR3 is TGTGGCGGTGGCGGGGTACTGAACACCGGGGAGCTGTTCTTT. Protein sequence: CGGGGVLNTGELFF.

Concerning this clonotype itself: This may be a read error, as it is one base from a much larger clone. The rearrangement uses TRBV12-3 or TRBV12-4 and TRBJ2-2; D might be TRBD2 (6 bases). The CDR3 has 15 amino acids. The CDR3 protein is CATSLPSENTGELFF. The CDR3 DNA is TGTGCCACCAGTTTACCTAGCGAGAACACCGGGGAGCTGTTTTTT.

A word on this clonotype: One end of the junction is discordant with germline, which a read error may explain. The chain combines TRBV4-1 with TRBJ1-4; D ambiguous. Germline V gives CDR1 MGHRA, CDR2 YSYEKL. This CDR3 has 16 residues. CDR3 in DNA: TGCGCCAGCAGCCAATATCTCTGTAGGTCTAATGAAAAACTGTTTTTC. Protein sequence: CASSQYLCRSNEKLFF.

Note on this clonotype: This may be a read error: a much more frequent sequence differs by one nucleotide. This chain connects TRBV6-5 to TRBJ1-2; D unresolved. Trimming shortened V by 2 bases and J by 5 bases, and 12 bases separated the two germline ends. This CDR3 has 14 amino acids. CDR1 is MNHEY and CDR2 is SVGAGI in the germline V gene. The DNA for the CDR3 is TGTGCCAGCAGTTACGGGTGGATGGGGTATGGCTACACCTTC. It is translated as CASSYGWMGYGYTF.

On this clonotype itself: A clone one base away is much larger, so this may be a read error. This chain links TRBV5-1 with TRBJ2-7; D gene ambiguous. The CDR3 runs 15 residues. Trimming cost V 4 bases and J 1 base, with 15 bases left between them. Germline V gene lookup returns CDR1 SGHRS and CDR2 YFSETQ. CDR3 region: CASSPELFQSYEQYF. CDR3 in DNA: TGCGCCAGCAGCCCAGAGCTCTTCCAGTCCTACGAGCAGTACTTC.

The chain carries TRBV7-2 and TRBJ1-1; tentative D call: TRBD1 (5 bases). V shed 5 bases and J shed 7 bases, with 11 bases lying between them. Per the germline V gene, CDR1 is SGHTA and CDR2 is FQGNSA. This CDR3 contains 12 residues. CDR3: CASSVQRGEAFF. CDR3 nucleotides: TGTGCCAGCAGCGTACAAAGGGGTGAAGCTTTCTTT.

The V call is TRBV4-1, the J call TRBJ1-6, with D maybe TRBD1 (5 bases). The germline CDR1 and CDR2 sequences are MGHRA and YSYEKL. V gave up 1 base and J gave up 11 bases, with 9 bases separating them. This CDR3 has 13 amino acids. CDR3 residues: CASSQVRDPPLHF. In nucleotides, the CDR3 is TGCGCCAGCAGCCAAGTAAGGGACCCACCCCTCCACTTT.

In the case of this clonotype: Since a much larger clone is just one base distant, this may be a read error. The chain employs TRBV10-2 and TRBJ1-6; D not resolved. From germline, CDR1 is WSHSY and CDR2 SAAADI. The CDR3 is 16 amino acids. The V end was cut by 4 bases, the J end by 8 bases, with 18 bases between. The CDR3 protein is CASSVSLLGGDSPLHF. The DNA of the CDR3 is TGCGCCAGCAGTGTCTCGTTGTTGGGCGGTGATTCACCCCTCCACTTT.

For this clonotype: An end of the junction differs from the germline gene, which may be a read error. The chain combines TRBV11-2 with TRBJ2-4; D might be TRBD2 (6 bases). From germline, CDR1 is SGHAT and CDR2 FQNNGV. The CDR3 is 16 residues long. The CDR3 DNA is TGTGCCAGCAGCTACTCCGGGTTGCGGGGCAAAAACATTCACTACTTC. Its translation: CASSYSGLRGKNIHYF.

The chain combines TRBV29-1 with TRBJ1-2; TRBD1 might be the D (5 bases). The germline CDR1 and CDR2 sequences are SQVTM and ANQGSEA. V lost 5 bases and J lost 4, with 11 bases in between. The CDR3 spans 12 residues. The CDR3: CSVYAGGYGYTF. CDR3 in DNA: TGCAGCGTTTATGCCGGGGGCTATGGCTACACCTTC.

Comments on this clonotype: Since a much larger clone is just one base distant, this may be a read error. This chain uses TRBV12-5 with TRBJ2-1, with D unresolved. Deletions cut 7 bases from V and 6 bases from J, with 7 bases between. In germline, CDR1 is LGHNT, CDR2 FRNRAP. The CDR3 consists of 11 residues. CDR3 nucleotides: TGTGCTAGTGATCTGTTCAATGAGCAGTTCTTC. Its translation: CASDLFNEQFF.